This TCR beta chain was found in a study of cytomegalovirus exposure and HLA in healthy donors. The PCR employed 60 Vbeta primers together with 13 Jbeta primers. Libraries were prepared by immunoSEQ multiplex PCR; TCRdb keeps only in-frame clonotypes and omits some of them. The repertoire consists of 160,000 or so clones, with approximately 85% occurring once and the leading ten covering less than 2.5%. Germline loops: CDR1 SGHAT, CDR2 FQNNGV. V was cut by 2 bases and J by 2 bases, with 15 bases left in between. The CDR3 sequence is 17 residues long. The clonotype originates from a woman aged 18-29 years in good health and CMV-seronegative. Sequencing was carried out using PBMCs. This chain uses TRBV11-2 with TRBJ1-4; D remains ambiguous. The DNA of the CDR3 is TGTGCCAGCAGCTTAAGTGGAGGGAGGACCACTAATGAAAAACTGTTTTTT. It is translated as CASSLSGGRTTNEKLFF.